A single sample gave rise to the 8 T cell receptor beta chains below, sequenced in a study of blood T cells in healthy people across ages. It was with a sample-barcoded 5' primer and a J-beta primer mix that a second PCR of about 7 to 12 cycles was run. TCRdb independently ran MiXCR on the 5' RACE reads; one entry per CDR3 protein. The sample contains about 670,000 distinct CDR3 sequences, 40% to 45% of which appear only once. The specimen sequenced was blood. Source of these receptors: an older man in good health.

This clonotype occurred a few times. This chain joins TRBV9 and TRBJ2-7, with 7 positions matching TRBD2. With 1 base clipped from V and 6 bases from J, the junction kept 7 bases outside the gene matches. The length of the CDR3 is 14 residues. Germline-derived CDR1 and CDR2 are SGDLS and YYNGEE. This CDR3 is CASSVYPGGSEQYF. The CDR3 nucleotides read TGTGCCAGCAGCGTATACCCAGGCGGGAGCGAGCAGTACTTC.

This rearrangement joins TRBV11-3 to TRBJ2-5; 7 positions agree with TRBD2. The trim removed 5 bases at V and 11 bases at J, leaving 14 bases unmatched. This CDR3 is built from 14 residues. CDR1 SGHNT and CDR2 YENEEA come from the germline V gene. The CDR3 reads CASSPGDYDNEQYF. The DNA of the CDR3 is TGTGCCAGCAGCCCCGGGGACTATGACAATGAGCAGTACTTC. Supplemented by reference TRBV11-3 and TRBJ2-5, the full variable domain reads EAGVVQSPRYKIIEKKQPVAFWCNPISGHNTLYWYLQNLGQGPELLIRYENEEAVDDSQLPKDRFSAERLKGVDSTLKIQPAELGDSAVYLCASSPGDYDNEQYFGPGTRLLVL.

This clonotype was seen more than once but under ten times. V and J are TRBV10-3 and TRBJ1-1; D might be TRBD1 (5 bases). CDR1 is ENHRY, CDR2 SYGVKD, per germline. Trimming left V 3 bases short and J 0 bases short, with 14 bases between. CDR3 length: 16 amino acids. CDR3 protein: CAISDPGSALNTEAFF. DNA of the CDR3: TGTGCCATCAGTGACCCAGGGTCGGCGTTGAACACTGAAGCTTTCTTT.

This clonotype was observed a few times. The rearrangement joins TRBV6-1 to TRBJ2-5, with no clear D. The V end lost 3 bases, the J end lost 5 bases, and 13 bases lay between the germline ends. CDR1 and CDR2 (germline): MNHNS, SASEGT. The CDR3 totals 14 residues. The CDR3 DNA reads TGTGCCAGCAGTGACCCGCTACAGAGGGAGACCCAGTACTTC. It is translated as CASSDPLQRETQYF.

The chain combines TRBV20-1 with TRBJ2-5, with TRBD2 matching over 10 bases. Trimming removed 6 bases from V and 3 bases from J; junction bases left unmatched: 10. This CDR3 is built from 15 residues. Germline CDR1 and CDR2: DFQATT and SNEGSKA (reference sequence). The chain's CDR3 is CSASEQRGGKETQYF. The CDR3 coding sequence is TGCAGTGCGAGCGAACAGCGGGGGGGCAAAGAGACCCAGTACTTC.

V and J are TRBV3-1 and TRBJ1-5, with D possibly being TRBD1 (5 bases). This CDR3 is built from 16 residues. Between the trimmed V and J ends, which lost 2 bases and 2 bases, there was a span of 13 bases. CDR1 is LGHDT and CDR2 is YNNKEL in the germline V gene (reference sequence). CDR3 nucleotide sequence: TGTGCCAGCAGCCAACGAGGGGACGCCGGCAATCAGCCCCAGCATTTT. Translation gives CASSQRGDAGNQPQHF.

In this sample, this clonotype turned up once. CDR3: CASRAGTSGLTRQYF. In DNA, the CDR3 is TGTGCCAGCAGAGCAGGGACTAGCGGGCTAACCAGGCAGTATTTT. The chain couples TRBV2 to TRBJ2-3; 12 bases fit TRBD2. Germline V CDR1 and CDR2: SNHLY, FYNNEI. The CDR3 covers 15 residues. Trimming removed 6 bases from V and 11 bases from J; junction bases left unmatched: 12.

The chain carries TRBV18 and TRBJ2-7; 8 nucleotides align to TRBD1. With the DNA end fitting TRBJ2-5 better, the J assignment may be wrong. This CDR3 has 15 amino acids. Germline CDR1 is KGHSH and CDR2 is LQKENI. The CDR3 DNA sequence: TGTGCCAGCTCACCCCTCGCAGGGGGCATGGAGACCCAGTACTTC. It translates to CASSPLAGGMETQYF.